This T cell receptor (beta chain) originates from a study of T cells after yellow fever vaccination. Study in general: Those fractions that held only low numbers of cells were prepared using the SMART-Seq v4 Ultra Low Input RNA kit. Whole-study results and caveats: Post-booster repertoires contained most primary-vaccination clones again (around 96% CD4, about 88% CD8). The secondary response showed a weaker magnitude and a faster peak, day 5 versus 15. From the bulk population, abundant clonotypes could contaminate and appear within FACS-sorted repertoires.

From the 5' RACE reads, TCRdb called clonotypes with MiXCR, one entry per CDR3 protein. The sample has hundreds of thousands of distinct CDR3 sequences; 12% are singletons. The CDR3 is 18 residues long. Unmatched junction bases numbered 13, after V lost 4 bases and J lost 2 bases. In germline, CDR1 is SGHRS, CDR2 YFSETQ. On this clonotype: As yet, its antigen is unknown.

This chain links TRBV5-1 with TRBJ2-3; 10 bases agree with TRBD2. The receptor was derived from a man younger than 40 who received the YFV17D yellow fever vaccine. The sequences come from PBMCs, collected on the day of the yellow fever booster vaccination. This CDR3 reads CASSPTGLASDYTDTQYF. The CDR3 coding sequence is TGCGCCAGCAGCCCGACGGGACTAGCGTCAGACTACACAGATACGCAGTATTTT.